This T cell receptor (beta chain) was profiled in a study of regulatory T cells in long-lasting Graves disease. Regarding the study as a whole: Possibly, accuracy suffered from the small sample size.

In its sample, this clonotype was seen many times. The antigen remains undetermined. Sample time point: persistent/refractory GD, antithyroid drugs over 5 years with positive TRAb. PBMC RNA was the source of the TCR library. Trimming removed 2 bases at V and 7 bases at J, with 12 bases between. The germline gives CDR1 MDHEN, CDR2 SYDVKM. The CDR3 is made up of 14 amino acids. According to the study, TCR beta libraries were built with iRepertoire HTBI primers and CDR3-region Arm-PCR. From the multiplex PCR reads, TCRdb called clonotypes with MiXCR, one entry per CDR3 protein. The table has almost 350,000 distinct CDR3 sequences, roughly a fifth seen once.

This clonotype was sampled from a female donor with Graves disease. The V gene is TRBV28, the J gene TRBJ1-5; unclear D gene. The starting material was peripheral blood mononuclear cells (PBMCs), obtained when the disease was refractory, from a patient treated with antithyroid drugs. Here the CDR3 DNA reads TGTGCCAGCAGTTTAGCGGTAGGGTACCAGCCCCAGCATTTT. This codes for CASSLAVGYQPQHF. Filled out from reference TRBV28 and TRBJ1-5, the complete variable domain reads DVKVTQSSRYLVKRTGEKVFLECVQDMDHENMFWYRQDPGLGLRLIYFSYDVKMKEKGDIPEGYSVSREKKERFSLILESASTNQTSMYLCASSLAVGYQPQHFGDGTRLSIL.